This TCR beta chain was sequenced during a study of blood T cell repertoires in COVID-19. Study-wide background: Acute and convalescent COVID-19 specimens originated in the United States, Italy and Spain. PBMCs, B-cell-depleted T cells, or T cells were the source of the cDNA or gDNA that made up the material.

V lost 2 bases to trimming and J lost 2 bases, with 11 bases between them. Germline CDR1 is SGHRS and CDR2 is YFSETQ. The CDR3 covers 14 residues. Per the original methods: Researchers report that nucleated cell counts were estimated from reference gene primer amplification. Sequencing used immunoSEQ multiplex PCR; TCRdb keeps in-frame clones, though not all of them. V and J calls and clone size follow that table, whereas D and trimming were derived from the DNA. The sample comprises some 100,000 clones, about 89% of which are singletons, and 3% to 3.5% rests with the top ten. The sequence derives from an older woman with acute or convalescent COVID-19. The sequencing sample was made of peripheral blood. The chain uses TRBV5-1 and TRBJ2-7, with TRBD1 as a possible D gene (6 bases). The CDR3 spells CASSFRDTAYEQYF. The CDR3 nucleotides read TGCGCCAGCAGCTTCCGGGACACGGCCTACGAGCAGTACTTC.